The clone carrying this TCR beta chain appeared many times. Specified time point: patch test 2, 6 weeks after DPC sensitization. The treatment was: therapeutic diphenylcyclopropenone sensitization with weekly scalp DPC. One entry per CDR3 protein results from TCRdb running MiXCR on the RACE reads. Here the sample spans under 85,000 distinct CDR3 sequences, 10% to 13% being singletons. These data come from a study of human T cells and chemical hapten exposure. The V and J ends lost 3 bases and 0 bases respectively, with 10 bases between them. CDR3 length: 15 amino acids. Germline CDR1 reads SEHNR; CDR2 reads FQNEAQ (reference sequence).

The source of this sequence is a woman between 50 and 59 years old with alopecia areata. Some clones in this sample may be carry-over from other donors' samples. V usage is TRBV7-9 and J usage is TRBJ2-3, with D possibly matching TRBD2 (6 bases). The specimen was whole blood, collected in connection with sensitization to the hapten diphenylcyclopropenone (DPC). CDR3 coding DNA: TGTGCCAGCAGCTTCTCGACTAGGAGCACAGATACGCAGTATTTT. Translating it yields CASSFSTRSTDTQYF.